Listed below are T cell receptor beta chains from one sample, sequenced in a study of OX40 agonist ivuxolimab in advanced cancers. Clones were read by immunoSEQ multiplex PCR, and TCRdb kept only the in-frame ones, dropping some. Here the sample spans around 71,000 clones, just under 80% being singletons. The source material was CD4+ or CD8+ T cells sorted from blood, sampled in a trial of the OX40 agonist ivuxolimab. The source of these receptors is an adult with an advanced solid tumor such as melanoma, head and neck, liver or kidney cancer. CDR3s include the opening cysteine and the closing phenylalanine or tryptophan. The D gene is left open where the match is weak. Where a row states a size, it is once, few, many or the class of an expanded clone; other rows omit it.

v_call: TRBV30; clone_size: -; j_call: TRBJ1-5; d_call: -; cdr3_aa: CAWSPGVNSNQPQHF; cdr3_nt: TGTGCCTGGAGCCCGGGGGTGAATAGCAATCAGCCCCAGCATTTT
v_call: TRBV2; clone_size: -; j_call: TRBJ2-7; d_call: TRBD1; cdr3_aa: CASTEGDRGGSEQYF; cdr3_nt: TGTGCCAGCACCGAGGGGGACAGGGGTGGTTCCGAGCAGTACTTC
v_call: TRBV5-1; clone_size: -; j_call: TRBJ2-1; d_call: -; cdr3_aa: CASSLARWEVRNEQFF; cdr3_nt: TGCGCCAGCAGCTTGGCGAGGTGGGAGGTAAGAAATGAGCAGTTCTTC
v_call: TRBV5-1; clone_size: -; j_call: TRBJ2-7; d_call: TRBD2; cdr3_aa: CASSNTLAGGLRGEQYF; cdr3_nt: TGCGCCAGCAGCAACACACTAGCGGGGGGACTACGTGGGGAGCAGTACTTC
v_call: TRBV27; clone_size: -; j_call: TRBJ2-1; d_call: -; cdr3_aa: CASSSRSPRDNEQFF; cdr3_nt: TGTGCCAGCAGTTCAAGGTCCCCAAGGGACAATGAGCAGTTCTTC
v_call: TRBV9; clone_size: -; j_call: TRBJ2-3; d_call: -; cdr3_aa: CASSEWATGTDTQYF; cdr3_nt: TGTGCCAGCAGCGAGTGGGCGACGGGCACAGATACGCAGTATTTT
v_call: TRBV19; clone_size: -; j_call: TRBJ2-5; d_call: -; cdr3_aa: CATADRLGAQYF; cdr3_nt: TGTGCCACTGCCGACAGGTTAGGGGCCCAGTACTTC
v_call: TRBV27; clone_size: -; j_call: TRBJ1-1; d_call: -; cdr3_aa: CASKPGRVAGNTEAFF; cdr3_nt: TGTGCCAGCAAGCCGGGACGGGTGGCGGGGAACACTGAAGCTTTCTTT
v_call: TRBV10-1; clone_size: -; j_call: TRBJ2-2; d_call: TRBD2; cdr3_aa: CASSALAGASGELFF; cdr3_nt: TGCGCCAGCAGTGCCCTGGCGGGAGCCTCCGGGGAGCTGTTTTTT
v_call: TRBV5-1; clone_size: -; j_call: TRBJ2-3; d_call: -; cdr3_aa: CASSSLGQTDTQYF; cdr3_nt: TGCGCCAGCAGCTCGCTCGGACAGACAGATACGCAGTATTTT
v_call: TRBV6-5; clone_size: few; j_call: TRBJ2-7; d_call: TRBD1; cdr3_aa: CASRTGGSYEQYF; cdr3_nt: TGTGCCAGCAGGACAGGGGGTTCCTACGAGCAGTACTTC
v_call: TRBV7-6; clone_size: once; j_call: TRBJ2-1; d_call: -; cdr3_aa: CASSSRQRNEQFF; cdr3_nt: TGTGCCAGCAGCTCCCGTCAAAGAAATGAGCAGTTCTTC
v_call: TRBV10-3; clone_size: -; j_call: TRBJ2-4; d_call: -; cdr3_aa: CAISESNTLLAKNIQYF; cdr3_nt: TGTGCCATCAGTGAGTCGAATACACTGCTAGCCAAAAACATTCAGTACTTC
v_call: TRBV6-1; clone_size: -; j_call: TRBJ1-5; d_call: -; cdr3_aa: CASSAPPQHF; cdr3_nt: TGTGCCAGCAGTGCCCCGCCCCAGCATTTT
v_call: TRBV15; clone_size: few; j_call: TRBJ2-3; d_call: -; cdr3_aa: CATSTRKDSRTDTQYF; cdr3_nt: TGTGCCACCAGCACCAGGAAAGACAGTCGCACAGATACGCAGTATTTT
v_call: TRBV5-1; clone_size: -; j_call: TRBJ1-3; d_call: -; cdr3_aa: CASRERTSGNTIYF; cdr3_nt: TGCGCCAGCAGGGAGCGAACCTCTGGAAACACCATATATTTT
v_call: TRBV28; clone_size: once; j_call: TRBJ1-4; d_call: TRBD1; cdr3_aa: CASSSGQGAYNEKLFF; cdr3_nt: TGTGCCAGCAGCTCGGGACAGGGGGCGTATAATGAAAAACTGTTTTTT
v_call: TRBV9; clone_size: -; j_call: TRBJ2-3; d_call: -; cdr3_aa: CARRAVRRRDTDTQYF; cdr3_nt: TGTGCCCGACGGGCAGTAAGGCGGCGCGACACAGATACGCAGTATTTT
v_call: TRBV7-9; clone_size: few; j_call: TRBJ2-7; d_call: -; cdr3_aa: CASSTLASEQYF; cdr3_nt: TGTGCCAGCAGCACCCTAGCGAGCGAGCAGTACTTC
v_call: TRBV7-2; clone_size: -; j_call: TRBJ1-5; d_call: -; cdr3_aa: CASSPNGGHGQPQHF; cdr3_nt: TGTGCCAGCAGCCCAAATGGGGGGCACGGACAGCCCCAGCATTTT
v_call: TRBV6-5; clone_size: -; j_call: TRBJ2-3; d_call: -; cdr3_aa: CASSYSLGLGADTQYF; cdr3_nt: TGTGCCAGCAGTTACTCGTTAGGGCTGGGGGCAGATACGCAGTATTTT
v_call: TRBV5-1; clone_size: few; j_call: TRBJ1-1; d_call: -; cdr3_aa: CASSFITTRQSGKAFF; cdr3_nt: TGCGCCAGCAGCTTCATTACAACTCGACAGAGCGGCAAAGCTTTCTTT
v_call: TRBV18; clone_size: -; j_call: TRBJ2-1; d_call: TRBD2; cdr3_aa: CASSPGSGSNEQFF; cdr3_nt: TGTGCCAGCTCTCCCGGAAGCGGGAGCAATGAGCAGTTCTTC
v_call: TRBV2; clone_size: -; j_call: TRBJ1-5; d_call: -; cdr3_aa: CASRRNHLITDQPQHF; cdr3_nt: TGTGCCAGCAGAAGGAACCACCTTATTACCGATCAGCCCCAGCATTTT
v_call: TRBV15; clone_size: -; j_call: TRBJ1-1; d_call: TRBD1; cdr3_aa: CATSRGDRGLTEAFF; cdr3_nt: TGTGCCACCAGCAGAGGGGACAGGGGGCTTACTGAAGCTTTCTTT
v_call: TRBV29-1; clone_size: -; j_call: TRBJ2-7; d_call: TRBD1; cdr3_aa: CSVSIPGGTYEQYF; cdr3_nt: TGCAGCGTTTCGATTCCAGGGGGAACCTACGAGCAGTACTTC
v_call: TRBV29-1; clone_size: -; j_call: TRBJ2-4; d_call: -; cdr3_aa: CSAVQGGKNIQYF; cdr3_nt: TGCAGCGCCGTGCAGGGGGGCAAAAACATTCAGTACTTC